These T cell receptor beta chains were read from a single sample in a study of T-cell memory formation after mild COVID-19. TCRdb used MiXCR to reprocess the 5' RACE reads, holding one entry per CDR3 protein. The data show a few hundred thousand distinct CDR3 sequences, with 19% seen just once and over 20% held by the top ten. Source material: PBMCs or a T cell subset sorted from them (not recorded which). Receptor source: a man in his late teens or twenties who had mild COVID-19 (a few samples of this study predate the infection). Cell type and time point are not known. The CDR3 runs from the conserved cysteine through the conserved F or W. Fields, in order: clone size, D gene, J gene, V gene, CDR3 protein, CDR3 DNA. D genes are given only for firm matches. Only part of the rows carry a size: once, few, many, or a class if the clone is expanded.

>few|NA|TRBJ1-1|TRBV6-5
CASSWASVRNTEAFF
TGTGCCAGCAGTTGGGCTTCTGTGCGGAACACTGAAGCTTTCTTT
>NA|NA|TRBJ2-5|TRBV5-1
CASSPRDGETQYF
TGCGCCAGCAGCCCCAGGGACGGGGAGACCCAGTACTTC
>NA|NA|TRBJ1-6|TRBV5-1
CASSLSQVASPLHF
TGCGCCAGCAGCTTGAGTCAGGTGGCTTCACCCCTCCACTTT
>NA|NA|TRBJ2-3|TRBV4-3
CASSLEQSTDTQYF
TGCGCCAGCAGCCTAGAGCAGAGCACAGATACGCAGTATTTT
>NA|TRBD1|TRBJ1-2|TRBV7-3
CASSLTSGQGLYGYTF
TGTGCCAGCAGCTTAACCTCCGGACAGGGGCTCTATGGCTACACCTTC
>many|TRBD1|TRBJ1-2|TRBV5-1
CASSFGQGERDGYTF
TGCGCCAGCAGCTTCGGACAGGGGGAAAGGGATGGCTACACCTTC
>NA|NA|TRBJ1-5|TRBV4-3
CASSQAKNQPQHF
TGCGCCAGCAGCCAAGCAAAAAATCAGCCCCAGCATTTT
>NA|NA|TRBJ1-5|TRBV20-1
CSVGGHAQPQHF
TGCAGTGTTGGGGGGCACGCTCAGCCCCAGCATTTT
>NA|NA|TRBJ2-4|TRBV20-1
CSADGATQGNIQYF
TGCAGTGCTGACGGGGCGACTCAGGGTAACATTCAGTACTTC
>NA|NA|TRBJ2-1|TRBV3-1
CASSPSANEQFF
TGTGCCAGCAGTCCTAGCGCCAATGAGCAGTTCTTC
>NA|TRBD1|TRBJ1-1|TRBV4-1
CASSQDRDRGWLHTEAFF
TGCGCCAGCAGCCAAGACCGGGACAGGGGTTGGTTGCACACTGAAGCTTTCTTT
>many|NA|TRBJ2-3|TRBV6-5
CASSYSGGTDTQYF
TGTGCCAGCAGTTACTCGGGGGGCACAGATACGCAGTATTTT
>few|NA|TRBJ2-7|TRBV7-8
CASNLAGGARDEQYF
TGTGCCAGCAACCTCGCTGGGGGGGCCCGTGACGAGCAGTACTTC
>few|NA|TRBJ1-2|TRBV12-3/TRBV12-4
CASSHSRVNYGYTF
TGTGCCAGCAGTCATAGCAGGGTTAACTATGGCTACACCTTC
>few|NA|TRBJ2-1|TRBV5-1
CASSPEVSRNEQFF
TGCGCCAGCAGCCCCGAAGTTTCTCGCAATGAGCAGTTCTTC
>NA|NA|TRBJ1-2|TRBV7-9
CASSGEGRITYGYTF
TGTGCCAGCAGCGGCGAGGGACGGATTACTTATGGCTACACCTTC
>few|NA|TRBJ2-2|TRBV6-2/TRBV6-3
CASSARGGVTGELFF
TGTGCCAGCAGCGCCCGGGGCGGGGTCACCGGGGAGCTGTTTTTT
>NA|TRBD1|TRBJ2-6|TRBV14
CASSRDSLFAGANVLTF
TGTGCCAGCAGCCGGGACAGCCTTTTTGCTGGGGCCAACGTCCTGACTTTC
>many|NA|TRBJ2-1|TRBV7-9
CASSLARVNEQFF
TGTGCCAGCAGCTTAGCCAGGGTTAATGAGCAGTTCTTC
>few|NA|TRBJ1-1|TRBV10-3
CATKRGPGNTEAFF
TGTGCCACAAAACGGGGGCCCGGGAACACTGAAGCTTTCTTT
>NA|NA|TRBJ1-2|TRBV7-2
CASSSYRPSNYGYTF
TGTGCCAGCAGCTCTTACCGACCCTCTAACTATGGCTACACCTTC
>many|TRBD1|TRBJ1-1|TRBV18
CASSAGTDNTEAFF
TGTGCCAGCTCAGCCGGGACAGATAACACTGAAGCTTTCTTT
>NA|TRBD1|TRBJ2-7|TRBV15
CATSKGTGGGYEQYF
TGTGCCACCAGCAAGGGGACAGGCGGCGGATACGAGCAGTACTTC
>NA|NA|TRBJ2-7|TRBV6-5
CASSYRDNNYEQYF
TGTGCCAGCAGTTACCGAGATAACAACTACGAGCAGTACTTC
>few|NA|TRBJ1-2|TRBV11-2
CASSLEGQANYGYTF
TGTGCCAGCAGCTTAGAGGGGCAGGCCAACTATGGCTACACCTTC
>once|NA|TRBJ1-5|TRBV5-6
CASSLAIGGQPQHF
TGTGCCAGCAGCTTGGCCATTGGGGGCCAGCCCCAGCATTTT
>few|NA|TRBJ2-2|TRBV7-6
CASSSLEGTGELFF
TGTGCCAGCAGCTCCCTTGAGGGGACCGGGGAGCTGTTTTTT
>few|NA|TRBJ1-2|TRBV7-2
CASSWGVVYGYTF
TGTGCCAGCAGCTGGGGGGTCGTTTATGGCTACACCTTC
>once|NA|TRBJ2-1|TRBV4-3
CASSQPAGNEQFF
TGCGCCAGCAGCCAACCAGCCGGCAATGAGCAGTTCTTC
>NA|NA|TRBJ2-7|TRBV30
CAWSVAEGYEQYF
TGTGCCTGGAGTGTAGCGGAGGGCTACGAGCAGTACTTC
>NA|NA|TRBJ1-1|TRBV12-3/TRBV12-4
CASSLRSRNTEAFF
TGTGCCAGCAGTTTAAGATCCAGGAACACTGAAGCTTTCTTT
>few|TRBD2|TRBJ2-7|TRBV7-8
CASSLDGGAVEQYF
TGTGCCAGCAGCTTAGACGGGGGGGCTGTGGAGCAGTACTTC
>few|NA|TRBJ1-3|TRBV4-1
CASSLGAVYGPSGNTIYF
TGCGCCAGCAGCCTGGGAGCGGTCTACGGCCCGTCTGGAAACACCATATATTTT
>few|NA|TRBJ1-1|TRBV6-5
CASTPRLNTEAFF
TGTGCCAGCACCCCAAGATTGAACACTGAAGCTTTCTTT
>NA|TRBD1|TRBJ1-2|TRBV6-5
CASSYSGQEIYTF
TGTGCCAGCAGTTACTCGGGACAGGAGATCTACACCTTC
>few|NA|TRBJ2-1|TRBV21-1
CASSKPDRVNEQFF
TGTGCCAGCAGCAAACCGGACAGGGTCAATGAGCAGTTCTTC
>NA|NA|TRBJ2-3|TRBV9
CASSVGASQSTDTQYF
TGTGCCAGCAGCGTAGGGGCTAGCCAATCCACAGATACGCAGTATTTT
>NA|TRBD2|TRBJ2-2|TRBV5-4
CASSRTSGGSAGELFF
TGTGCCAGCAGCAGGACTAGCGGGGGATCGGCCGGGGAGCTGTTTTTT
>NA|NA|TRBJ2-1|TRBV6-2/TRBV6-3
CASRFNNEQFF
TGTGCCAGCCGTTTTAACAATGAGCAGTTCTTC
>few|TRBD2|TRBJ2-5|TRBV7-9
CASSRSGGQETQYF
TGTGCCAGCAGCCGTAGCGGGGGACAAGAGACCCAGTACTTC
>NA|NA|TRBJ2-3|TRBV4-3
CASSPRLQGDTQYF
TGCGCCAGCAGCCCCCGCCTGCAAGGGGATACGCAGTATTTT
>NA|TRBD1|TRBJ1-4|TRBV5-4
CASSATGATNEKLFF
TGTGCCAGCAGCGCCACAGGGGCAACTAATGAAAAACTGTTTTTT
>once|NA|TRBJ2-2|TRBV30
CAWSVVQAGELFF
TGTGCCTGGAGCGTAGTTCAGGCCGGGGAGCTGTTTTTT
>NA|NA|TRBJ1-2|TRBV7-2
CASSSTRIGYGYTF
TGTGCCAGCAGCTCGACTCGAATTGGCTATGGCTACACCTTC
>NA|TRBD1|TRBJ1-1|TRBV12-3/TRBV12-4
CASSFRQGGGEAFF
TGTGCCAGCAGTTTCAGACAGGGAGGGGGAGAAGCTTTCTTT
>NA|TRBD2|TRBJ2-3|TRBV20-1
CSAPPGLAGGRGRTDTQYF
TGCAGTGCTCCGCCTGGACTAGCGGGGGGGCGAGGTCGCACAGATACGCAGTATTTT
>few|NA|TRBJ2-4|TRBV2
CASRFRVSGAKNIQYF
TGTGCCAGCAGGTTCCGGGTCTCAGGAGCCAAAAACATTCAGTACTTC
>NA|TRBD2|TRBJ2-6|TRBV7-8
CAGGRWGTNVLTF
TGCGCGGGGGGGCGCTGGGGGACCAACGTCCTGACTTTC
>NA|NA|TRBJ2-5|TRBV7-9
CASSLARAGLGETQYF
TGTGCCAGCAGCTTAGCCCGTGCAGGTTTAGGTGAGACCCAGTACTTC
>NA|NA|TRBJ1-2|TRBV4-3
CASSQSGYEGYGYTF
TGCGCCAGCAGCCAGTCAGGCTACGAGGGCTATGGCTACACCTTC
>NA|TRBD1|TRBJ2-2|TRBV7-9
CASSSLDRANTGELFF
TGTGCCAGCAGCTCCCTAGACAGGGCGAACACCGGGGAGCTGTTTTTT
>NA|NA|TRBJ2-7|TRBV4-3
CASSQGPYEQYF
TGCGCCAGCAGCCAAGGGCCCTACGAGCAGTACTTC
>NA|NA|TRBJ2-3|TRBV19
CASSMALWDTQYF
TGTGCCAGTAGTATGGCCCTTTGGGATACGCAGTATTTT
>NA|NA|TRBJ2-7|TRBV30
CAWRIGYEQYF
TGTGCCTGGAGAATTGGCTACGAGCAGTACTTC
>few|NA|TRBJ1-1|TRBV7-9
CASSLVPVLTEAFF
TGTGCCAGCAGCTTAGTACCGGTTCTCACTGAAGCTTTCTTT
>NA|TRBD1|TRBJ1-5|TRBV5-6
CASSLGQGFQPQHF
TGTGCCAGCAGCTTGGGACAGGGGTTTCAGCCCCAGCATTTT
>many|NA|TRBJ1-1|TRBV12-3/TRBV12-4
CASSLGQNTEAFF
TGTGCCAGCAGCCTTGGACAGAACACTGAAGCTTTCTTT
>NA|NA|TRBJ2-3|TRBV5-1
CASSLRPQAQYF
TGCGCCAGCAGCTTGAGGCCTCAGGCGCAGTATTTT
>NA|NA|TRBJ2-1|TRBV7-9
CASFAEYNEQFF
TGTGCCAGCTTCGCGGAATACAATGAGCAGTTCTTC
>NA|NA|TRBJ1-5|TRBV15
CATSRDSEGIQPQHF
TGTGCCACCAGCAGAGATTCCGAGGGGATTCAGCCCCAGCATTTT